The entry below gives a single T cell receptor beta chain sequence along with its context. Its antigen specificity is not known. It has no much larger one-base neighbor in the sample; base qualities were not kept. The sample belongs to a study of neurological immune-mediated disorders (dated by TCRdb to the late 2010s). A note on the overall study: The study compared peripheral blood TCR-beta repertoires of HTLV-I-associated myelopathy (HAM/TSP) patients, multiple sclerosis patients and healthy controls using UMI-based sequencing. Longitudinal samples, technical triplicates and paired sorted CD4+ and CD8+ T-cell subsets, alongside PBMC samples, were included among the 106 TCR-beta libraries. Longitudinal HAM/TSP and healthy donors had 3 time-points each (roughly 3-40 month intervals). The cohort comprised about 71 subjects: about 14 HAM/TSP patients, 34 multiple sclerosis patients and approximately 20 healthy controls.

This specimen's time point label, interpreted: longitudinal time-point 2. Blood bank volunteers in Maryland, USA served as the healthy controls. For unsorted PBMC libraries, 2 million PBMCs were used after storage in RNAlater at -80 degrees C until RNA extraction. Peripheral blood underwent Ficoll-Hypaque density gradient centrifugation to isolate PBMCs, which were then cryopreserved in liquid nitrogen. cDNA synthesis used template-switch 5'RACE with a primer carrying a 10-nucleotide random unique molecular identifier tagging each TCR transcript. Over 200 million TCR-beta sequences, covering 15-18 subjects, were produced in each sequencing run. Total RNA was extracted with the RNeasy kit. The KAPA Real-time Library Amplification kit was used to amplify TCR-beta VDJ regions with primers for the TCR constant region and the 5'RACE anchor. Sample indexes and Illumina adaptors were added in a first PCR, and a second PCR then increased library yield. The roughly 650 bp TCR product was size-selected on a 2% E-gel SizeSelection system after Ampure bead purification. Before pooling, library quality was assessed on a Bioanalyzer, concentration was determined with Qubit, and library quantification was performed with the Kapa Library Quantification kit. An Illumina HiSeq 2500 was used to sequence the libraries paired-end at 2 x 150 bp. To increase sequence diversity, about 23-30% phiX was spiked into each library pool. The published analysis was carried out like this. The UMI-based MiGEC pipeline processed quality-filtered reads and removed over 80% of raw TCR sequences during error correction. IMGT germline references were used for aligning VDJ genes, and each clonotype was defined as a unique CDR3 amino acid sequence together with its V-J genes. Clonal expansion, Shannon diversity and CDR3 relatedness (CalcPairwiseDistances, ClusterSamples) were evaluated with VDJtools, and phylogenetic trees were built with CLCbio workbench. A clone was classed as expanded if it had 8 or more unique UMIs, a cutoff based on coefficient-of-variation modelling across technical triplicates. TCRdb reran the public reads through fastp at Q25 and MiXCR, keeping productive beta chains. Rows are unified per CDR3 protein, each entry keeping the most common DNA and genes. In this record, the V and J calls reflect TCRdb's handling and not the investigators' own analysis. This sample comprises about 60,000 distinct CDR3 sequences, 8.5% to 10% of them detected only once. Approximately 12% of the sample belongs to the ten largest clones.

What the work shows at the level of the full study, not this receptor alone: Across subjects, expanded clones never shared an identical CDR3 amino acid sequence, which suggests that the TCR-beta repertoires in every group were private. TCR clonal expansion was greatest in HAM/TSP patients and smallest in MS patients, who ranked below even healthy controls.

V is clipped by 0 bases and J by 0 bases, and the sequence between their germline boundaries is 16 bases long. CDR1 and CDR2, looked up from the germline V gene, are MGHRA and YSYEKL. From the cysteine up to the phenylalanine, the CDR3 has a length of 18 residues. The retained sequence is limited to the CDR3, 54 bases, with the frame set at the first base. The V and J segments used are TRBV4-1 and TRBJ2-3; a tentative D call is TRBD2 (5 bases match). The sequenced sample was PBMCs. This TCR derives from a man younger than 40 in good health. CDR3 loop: CASSQEFHGGGSTDTQYF. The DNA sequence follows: TGCGCCAGCAGCCAAGAATTTCACGGCGGCGGGAGCACAGATACGCAGTATTTT.